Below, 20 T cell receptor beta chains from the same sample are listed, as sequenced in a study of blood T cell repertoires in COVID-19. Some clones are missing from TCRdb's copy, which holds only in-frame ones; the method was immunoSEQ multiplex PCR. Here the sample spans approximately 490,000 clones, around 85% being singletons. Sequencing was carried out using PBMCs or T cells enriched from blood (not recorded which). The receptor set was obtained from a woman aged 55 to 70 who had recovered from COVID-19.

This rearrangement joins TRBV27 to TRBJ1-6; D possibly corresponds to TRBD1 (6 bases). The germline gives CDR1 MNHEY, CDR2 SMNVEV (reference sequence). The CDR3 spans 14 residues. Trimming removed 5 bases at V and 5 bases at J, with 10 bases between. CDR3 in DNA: TGTGCCAGCAGTCCCGACAGGCATAATTCACCCCTCCACTTT. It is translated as CASSPDRHNSPLHF.

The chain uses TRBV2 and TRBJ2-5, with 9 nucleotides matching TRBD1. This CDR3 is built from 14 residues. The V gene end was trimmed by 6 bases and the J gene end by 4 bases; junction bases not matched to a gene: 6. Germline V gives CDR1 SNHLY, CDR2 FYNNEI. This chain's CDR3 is CASRDTGGRETQYF. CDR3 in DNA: TGTGCCAGCAGGGATACAGGGGGCAGAGAGACCCAGTACTTC. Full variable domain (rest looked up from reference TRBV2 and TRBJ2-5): EPEVTQTPSHQVTQMGQEVILRCVPISNHLYFYWYRQILGQKVEFLVSFYNNEISEKSEIFDDQFSVERPDGSNFTLKIRSTKLEDSAMYFCASRDTGGRETQYFGPGTRLLVL.

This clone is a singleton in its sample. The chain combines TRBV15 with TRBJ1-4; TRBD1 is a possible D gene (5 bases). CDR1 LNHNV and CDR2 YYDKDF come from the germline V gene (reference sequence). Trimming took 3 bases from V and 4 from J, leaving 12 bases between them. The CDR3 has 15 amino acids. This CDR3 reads CATSSTTVGNEKLFF. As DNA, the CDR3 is TGTGCCACCAGCAGTACGACAGTGGGTAATGAAAAACTGTTTTTT. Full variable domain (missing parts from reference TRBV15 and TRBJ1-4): DAMVIQNPRYQVTQFGKPVTLSCSQTLNHNVMYWYQQKSSQAPKLLFHYYDKDFNNEADTPDNFQSRRPNTSFCFLDIRSPGLGDTAMYLCATSSTTVGNEKLFFGSGTQLSVL.

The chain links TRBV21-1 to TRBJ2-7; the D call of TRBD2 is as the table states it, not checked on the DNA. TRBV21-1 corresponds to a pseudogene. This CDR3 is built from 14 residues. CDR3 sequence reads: CASLLAGALYEQYV. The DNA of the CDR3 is TGTGCCAGCCTACTAGCGGGGGCGTTATACGAGCAGTACGTC.

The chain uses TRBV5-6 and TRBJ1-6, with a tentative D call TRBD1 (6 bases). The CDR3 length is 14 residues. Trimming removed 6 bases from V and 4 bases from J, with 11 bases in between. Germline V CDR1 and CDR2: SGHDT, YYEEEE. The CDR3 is CASTTGQYNSPLHF. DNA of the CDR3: TGTGCCAGCACCACCGGACAGTATAATTCACCCCTCCACTTT.

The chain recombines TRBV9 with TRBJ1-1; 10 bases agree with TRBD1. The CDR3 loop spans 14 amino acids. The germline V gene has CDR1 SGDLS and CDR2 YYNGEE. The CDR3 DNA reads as TGTGCTAGAGGGGACAGGGGAATCGGCACTGAAGCTTTCTTT. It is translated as CARGDRGIGTEAFF.

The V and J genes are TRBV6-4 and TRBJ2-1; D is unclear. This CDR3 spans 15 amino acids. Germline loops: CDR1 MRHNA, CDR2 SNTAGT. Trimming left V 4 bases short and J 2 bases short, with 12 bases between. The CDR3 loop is CASSGGFSPYNEQFF. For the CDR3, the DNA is TGTGCCAGCAGTGGAGGATTTAGCCCCTACAATGAGCAGTTCTTC.

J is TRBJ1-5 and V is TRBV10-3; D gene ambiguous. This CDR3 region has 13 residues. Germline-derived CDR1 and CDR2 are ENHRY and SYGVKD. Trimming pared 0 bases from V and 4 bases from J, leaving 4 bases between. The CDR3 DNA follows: TGTGCCATCAGTGAGTCACAGAATCAGCCCCAGCATTTT. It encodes CAISESQNQPQHF.

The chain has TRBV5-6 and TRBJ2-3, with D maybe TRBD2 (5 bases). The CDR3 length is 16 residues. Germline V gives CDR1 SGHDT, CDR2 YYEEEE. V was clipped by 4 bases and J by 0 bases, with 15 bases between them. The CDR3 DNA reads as TGTGCCAGCAGCCCGCAACTAGTTTATAGCACAGATACGCAGTATTTT. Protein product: CASSPQLVYSTDTQYF. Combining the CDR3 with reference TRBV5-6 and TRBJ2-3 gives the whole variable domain DAGVTQSPTHLIKTRGQQVTLRCSPKSGHDTVSWYQQALGQGPQFIFQYYEEEERQRGNFPDRFSGHQFPNYSSELNVNALLLGDSALYLCASSPQLVYSTDTQYFGPGTRLTVL.

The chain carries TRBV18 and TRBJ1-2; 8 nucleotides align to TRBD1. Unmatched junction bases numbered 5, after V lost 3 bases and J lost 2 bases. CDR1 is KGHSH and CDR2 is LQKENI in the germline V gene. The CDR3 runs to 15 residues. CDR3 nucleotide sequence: TGTGCCAGCTCACCCCTACAGGGGGAAAACTATGGCTACACCTTC. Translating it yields CASSPLQGENYGYTF.

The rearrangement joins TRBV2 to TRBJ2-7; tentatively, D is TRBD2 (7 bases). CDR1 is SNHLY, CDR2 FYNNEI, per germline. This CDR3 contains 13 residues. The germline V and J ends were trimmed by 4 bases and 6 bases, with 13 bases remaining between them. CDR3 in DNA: TGTGCCAGCAGTGCGACCGGGGGGCGCGAGCAGTACGTC. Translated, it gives CASSATGGREQYV.

CDR3 region: CASSQEGGQQYF. CDR3 sequence (DNA): TGCGCCAGCAGCCAAGAGGGAGGGCAGCAGTACTTC. The chain has TRBV4-1 and TRBJ2-7; TRBD2 aligns across 7 bases. J was trimmed by 8 bases and V by 0 bases; bases with no gene match: 1. The CDR3 runs 12 residues. Germline V gives CDR1 MGHRA, CDR2 YSYEKL.

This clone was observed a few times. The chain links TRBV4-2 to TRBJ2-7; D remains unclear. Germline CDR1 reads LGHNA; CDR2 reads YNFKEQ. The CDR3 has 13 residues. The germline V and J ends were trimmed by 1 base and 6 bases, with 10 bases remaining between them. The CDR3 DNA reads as TGTGCCAGCAGCCAAGCAAAGACGGGCGAGCAGTACTTC. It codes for CASSQAKTGEQYF.

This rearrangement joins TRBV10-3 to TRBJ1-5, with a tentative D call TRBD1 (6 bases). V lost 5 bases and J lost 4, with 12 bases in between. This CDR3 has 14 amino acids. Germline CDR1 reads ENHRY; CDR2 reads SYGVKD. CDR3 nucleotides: TGTGCCATCAGTACTGGACAGACAAATCAGCCCCAGCATTTT. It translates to CAISTGQTNQPQHF.

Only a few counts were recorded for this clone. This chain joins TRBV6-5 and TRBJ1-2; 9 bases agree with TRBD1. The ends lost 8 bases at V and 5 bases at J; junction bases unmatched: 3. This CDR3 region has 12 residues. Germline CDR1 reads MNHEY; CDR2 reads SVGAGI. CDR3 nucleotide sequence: TGTGCCAGCGGGACAGGGTTTTATGGCTACACCTTC. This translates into CASGTGFYGYTF.

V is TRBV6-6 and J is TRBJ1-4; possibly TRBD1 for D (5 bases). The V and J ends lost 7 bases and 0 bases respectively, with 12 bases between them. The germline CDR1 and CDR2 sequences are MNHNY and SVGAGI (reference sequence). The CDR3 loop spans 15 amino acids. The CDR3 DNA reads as TGTGCCAGCACGGAGGGACCCCCAACTAATGAAAAACTGTTTTTT. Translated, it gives CASTEGPPTNEKLFF.

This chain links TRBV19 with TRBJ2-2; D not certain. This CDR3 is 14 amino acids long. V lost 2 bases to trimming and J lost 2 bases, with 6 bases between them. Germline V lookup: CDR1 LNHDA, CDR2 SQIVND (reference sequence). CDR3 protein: CASSIQDNTGELFF. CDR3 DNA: TGTGCCAGTAGTATACAGGATAACACCGGGGAGCTGTTTTTT. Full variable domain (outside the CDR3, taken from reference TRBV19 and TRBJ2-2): DGGITQSPKYLFRKEGQNVTLSCEQNLNHDAMYWYRQDPGQGLRLIYYSQIVNDFQKGDIAEGYSVSREKKESFPLTVTSAQKNPTAFYLCASSIQDNTGELFFGEGSRLTVL.

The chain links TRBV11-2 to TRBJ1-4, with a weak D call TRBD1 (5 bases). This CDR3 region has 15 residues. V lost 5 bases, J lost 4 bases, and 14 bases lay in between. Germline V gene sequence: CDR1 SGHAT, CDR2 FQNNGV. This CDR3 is CASSPFGAYNEKLFF. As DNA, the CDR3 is TGTGCCAGCAGCCCTTTTGGGGCCTATAATGAAAAACTGTTTTTT.

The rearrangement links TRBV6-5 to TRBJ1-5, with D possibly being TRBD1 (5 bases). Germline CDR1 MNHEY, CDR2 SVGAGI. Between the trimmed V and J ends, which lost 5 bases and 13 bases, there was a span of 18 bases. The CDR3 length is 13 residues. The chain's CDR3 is CASSPASGIAQHF. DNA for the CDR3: TGTGCCAGCAGTCCAGCTTCAGGGATTGCACAGCATTTT.

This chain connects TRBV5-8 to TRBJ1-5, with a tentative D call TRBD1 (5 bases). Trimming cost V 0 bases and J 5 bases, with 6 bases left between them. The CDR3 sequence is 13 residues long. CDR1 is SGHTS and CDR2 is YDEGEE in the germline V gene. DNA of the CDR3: TGTGCCAGCAGCTTGGCGGGGGATCAGCCCCAGCATTTT. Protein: CASSLAGDQPQHF. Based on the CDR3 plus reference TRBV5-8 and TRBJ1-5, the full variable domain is EAGVTQSPTHLIKTRGQQATLRCSPISGHTSVYWYQQALGLGLQFLLWYDEGEERNRGNFPPRFSGRQFPNYSSELNVNALELEDSALYLCASSLAGDQPQHFGDGTRLSIL.